The clone carrying this T cell receptor beta chain was counted ten times or more. The target antigen is unknown. CDR1 and CDR2 from the germline V gene are MDHEN and SYDVKM. The V gene lost 5 bases and the J gene lost 2 bases, with 8 bases spanning the gap. The CDR3 covers 13 residues. A universal primer site and UMIs were added as TCR cDNA was made by 5'RACE template switching. Each CDR3 protein gets one entry after TCRdb re-called the 5' RACE reads with MiXCR. This repertoire shows approximately 600,000 distinct CDR3 sequences, around 12% found once; its top ten account for 15%. The data belong to a study of T cells after yellow fever vaccination. Study-wide background: Preparation of fractions with low cell numbers was performed using SMART-Seq v4 Ultra Low Input. Study conclusions and caveats: The study noted that FACS-sorted repertoires could contain abundant clonotypes contaminating from the bulk population.

Specimen: PBMCs, collected on the day of the yellow fever booster vaccination. The chain recombines TRBV28 with TRBJ2-3, with D perhaps assigned TRBD1 or TRBD2 (5 bases each). The source of this sequence is a man aged 25-45 years who received the YFV17D yellow fever vaccine. The CDR3 loop is CASSGTPTDTQYF. For the CDR3, the DNA is TGTGCCAGCAGTGGGACCCCCACAGATACGCAGTATTTT.